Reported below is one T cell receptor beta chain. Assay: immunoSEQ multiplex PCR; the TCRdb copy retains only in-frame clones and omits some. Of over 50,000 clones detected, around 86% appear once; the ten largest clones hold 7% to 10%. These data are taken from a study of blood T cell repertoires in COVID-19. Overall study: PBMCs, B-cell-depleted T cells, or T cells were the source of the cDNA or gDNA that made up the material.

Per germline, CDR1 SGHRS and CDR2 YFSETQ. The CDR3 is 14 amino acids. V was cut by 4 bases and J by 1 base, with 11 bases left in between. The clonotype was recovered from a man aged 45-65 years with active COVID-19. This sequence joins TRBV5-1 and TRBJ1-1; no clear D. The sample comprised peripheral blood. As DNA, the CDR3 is TGCGCCAGCAGCCCGGAGGTACAGAACACTGAAGCTTTCTTT. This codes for CASSPEVQNTEAFF.